A single T cell receptor beta chain is shown here with its context. The CDR3 is made up of 14 amino acids. V gave up 4 bases and J gave up 5 bases, with 14 bases separating them. Looked up from germline, CDR1 is SNHLY and CDR2 is FYNNEI. This specimen comes from a study of cytomegalovirus exposure and HLA in healthy donors. PCR primers comprised 60 Vbeta and 13 Jbeta primers. In the original analysis: Among the unique TCR beta chains that a later analysis counted, 75 million to 85 million in all, around 11 million were shared. Generated by immunoSEQ multiplex PCR, the TCRdb table keeps only in-frame clones and is missing some. The DNA was the basis for D and trimming; V, J and clone size are from that table. The sample yields roughly 140,000 clones, about four fifths seen once.

The source of this sequence is a woman aged 18-30 years in good health and CMV-seropositive. The chain couples TRBV2 to TRBJ2-5; weak D call: TRBD1 (5 bases). Material for sequencing was PBMCs. The CDR3 loop reads CASSVVRASETQYF. CDR3 bases: TGTGCCAGCAGTGTGGTCAGGGCCTCTGAGACCCAGTACTTC.